This T cell receptor beta chain was observed in a study of T cells in narcolepsy (dated 2018 in TCRdb). Study-level background: The study enrolled patients with narcolepsy type 1 or type 2 (NT1, NT2) together with healthy control donors. The study used TCR Vbeta sequencing to track clonotypes in blood and CSF while looking for autoreactive T cells in narcolepsy patients that target self-antigens of hypocretin neurons (hypocretin, TRIB2). Study-level results and caveats: Certain blood memory CD4+ repertoires from patients and controls had no sequences that matched autoreactive T cell clones. Autoreactive clonotypes were reported to be detected serially in the blood of the same patients and of different patients, but not in the blood of healthy controls. Numbers of sequenced blood memory CD4+ clonotypes were comparable, with averages of about 39,494 in patients and approximately 30,000 in controls. In plots comparing CSF and blood CD4+ T cell clonotypes from the same patient, HCRT-specific and TRIB2-specific autoreactive clonotypes were highlighted.

Memory CD4+ T cells were sorted ex vivo from peripheral blood of narcolepsy patients and healthy controls for TCR Vbeta sequencing. The CDR3 holds 15 amino acids from the cysteine to the phenylalanine. Just the 45-base CDR3 DNA is kept, in frame starting at base 1. Trimming removed 7 bases from V and 2 bases from J, leaving 19 bases between the germline ends. CDR1 and CDR2, per the germline V gene, are SQVTM and ANQGSEA. Receptor libraries were prepared by the immunoSEQ multiplex PCR assay. TCRdb carries this immuneACCESS record with in-frame sequences only. Its versions omit some clonotypes, under half of them owing to an unresolved V gene in the studies checked, with the rest unexplained. The sample table lists tens of thousands of clones, about four fifths of them with a count of one. 0.75% to 1% of the sample lies in the top ten. This clone was seen a single time. Its antigen is currently not known. Base qualities are not provided; no much larger clone lies one nucleotide away.

The clonotype was recovered from a human donor with narcolepsy. The V gene is TRBV29-1 and the J gene is TRBJ2-3, with TRBD2 as a weak D call on 5 bases. The sequencing sample was made of CD45RA- memory CD4+ T cells from PBMCs. The cell subset or site label here, explained by the study, means: memory T cells sorted ex vivo from peripheral blood. The CDR3 sequence is CSAEGGGPNTDTQYF. The nucleotide sequence is given as TGCAGCGCCGAAGGTGGAGGCCCGAACACAGATACGCAGTATTTT.